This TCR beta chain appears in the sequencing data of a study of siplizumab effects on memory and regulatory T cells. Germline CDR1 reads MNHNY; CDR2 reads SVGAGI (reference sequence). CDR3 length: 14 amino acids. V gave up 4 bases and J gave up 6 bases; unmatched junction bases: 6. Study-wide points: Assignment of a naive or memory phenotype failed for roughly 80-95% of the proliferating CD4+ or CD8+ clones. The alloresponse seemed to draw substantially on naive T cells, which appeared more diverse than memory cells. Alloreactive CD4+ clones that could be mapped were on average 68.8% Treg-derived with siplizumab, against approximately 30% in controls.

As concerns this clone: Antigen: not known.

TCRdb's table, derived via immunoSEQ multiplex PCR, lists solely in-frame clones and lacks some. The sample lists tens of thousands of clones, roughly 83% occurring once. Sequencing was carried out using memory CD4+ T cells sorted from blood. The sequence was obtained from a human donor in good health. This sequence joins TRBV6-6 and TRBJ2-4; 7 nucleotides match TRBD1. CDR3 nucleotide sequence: TGTGCCAGCAGTTCCCAAGCAGGGGGAAACATTCAGTACTTC. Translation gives CASSSQAGGNIQYF.